A single sample gave rise to the 4 T cell receptor beta chains below, sequenced in a study of tissue T cells after allogeneic stem cell transplantation. Time point meaning: mouse harvest day 14 after allogeneic transplant. Mouse grafts combined 10^7 T-cell-depleted bone marrow cells with 10^6 splenic CD5+ T cells. Sequencing used immunoSEQ multiplex PCR; TCRdb keeps in-frame clones, though not all of them. The sample lists thousands of clones, less than 40% occurring once. The sequenced sample was skin. The origin of the receptors is a female BALB/c mouse given C57BL/6 T cells with graft-versus-host disease after an allogeneic hematopoietic cell transplant.

Notes on this clone: Gene labels here are mouse ones. The CDR3 extends 1 residue past the end of the read, so its final part is completed from the germline J gene. This sequence joins TRBV23 and TRBJ2-5; TRBD1 was called by the table and not checked on the DNA. CDR1 and CDR2 (germline): KGHTA, FQNQQP. The CDR3 sequence is 13 residues long. Incomplete CDR3 DNA: TGCTCCAGCAGTCAAGGGGACAGGGACACCCAGTAC. Translating it yields CSSSQGDRDTQY. The whole CDR3 sequence is CSSSQGDRDTQYF.

By share, this clone counts as large. Genes and germline come from the mouse. From the germline J gene comes the end of the CDR3, since the read stops 1 residue before it. The chain is built from TRBV23 and TRBJ2-7; no check of the table's D call, TRBD2, against the DNA was made. The germline CDR1 and CDR2 sequences are KGHTA and FQNQQP. CDR3 length equals 15 residues. Incomplete CDR3 DNA: TGCTCCAGCAGTCAAAGGGACTGGGGGGGCTATGAACAGTAC. Translation gives CSSSQRDWGGYEQY. In full, the CDR3 is CSSSQRDWGGYEQYF.

With respect to this clone: Gene names follow the mouse nomenclature. Read coverage stops 1 residue before the CDR3 terminus; the germline J gene supplies the remainder. The rearrangement links TRBV15 to TRBJ2-4, with D perhaps TRBD2 (6 bases). The CDR3 length is 13 residues. The V gene lost 4 bases and the J gene lost 8 bases, with 13 bases spanning the gap. Germline lookup yields CDR1 SGHND and CDR2 FRSKSL. Incomplete CDR3 DNA: TGTGCCAGCAGTTCGGGACTCCGGGGCACCTTGTAC. This sequence encodes CASSSGLRGTLY. The entire CDR3 protein is CASSSGLRGTLYF.

Concerning this clone: Gene names and germline match the mouse. The read stops 1 residue short of the end of the CDR3; the missing end is completed from the germline J gene. This chain uses TRBV19 with TRBJ2-2, with TRBD1 identical over 9 bases. V was pared by 5 bases and J by 3 bases, with 5 bases of the junction left unmatched. The CDR3 is 15 residues long. CDR1 and CDR2 from the germline V gene are FNHDT and SITEND (reference sequence). The CDR3 spells CASSEQGADTGQLYF. Partial CDR3 DNA: TGTGCCAGCAGCGAACAGGGGGCGGACACCGGGCAGCTCTAC. Full variable domain (remainder filled in from reference TRBV19 and TRBJ2-2): GGIITQTPKFLIGQEGQKLTLKCQQNFNHDTMYWYRQDSGKGLRLIYYSITENDLQKGDLSEGYDASREKKSSFSLTVTSAQKNEMAVFLCASSEQGADTGQLYFGEGSKLTVL.